This T cell receptor (beta chain) originates from a study of blood T cells in healthy people across ages. Study background: About one barcoded TCR beta cDNA was captured per two T cells.

Russia was home to the donors, healthy Caucasian individuals aged roughly 6 to 90. The CDR3 consists of 13 residues. V was shortened by 2 bases and J by 5 bases, with 6 bases between the two germline ends. A second PCR of roughly 7 to 11 cycles used a sample-barcoded 5' primer and a J-beta primer mix. Via MiXCR, TCRdb re-called the 5' RACE reads, giving one row per CDR3 protein. This table holds 270,000 or so distinct CDR3 sequences, 27% found once. The chain is built from TRBV12-3 or TRBV12-4 and TRBJ1-4; no reliable D call. This receptor was identified in a woman in her seventies in good health. Source material: blood. CDR3 DNA sequence: TGTGCCAGCAGTTTACGGCAGAATGAAAAACTGTTTTTT. This translates into CASSLRQNEKLFF.